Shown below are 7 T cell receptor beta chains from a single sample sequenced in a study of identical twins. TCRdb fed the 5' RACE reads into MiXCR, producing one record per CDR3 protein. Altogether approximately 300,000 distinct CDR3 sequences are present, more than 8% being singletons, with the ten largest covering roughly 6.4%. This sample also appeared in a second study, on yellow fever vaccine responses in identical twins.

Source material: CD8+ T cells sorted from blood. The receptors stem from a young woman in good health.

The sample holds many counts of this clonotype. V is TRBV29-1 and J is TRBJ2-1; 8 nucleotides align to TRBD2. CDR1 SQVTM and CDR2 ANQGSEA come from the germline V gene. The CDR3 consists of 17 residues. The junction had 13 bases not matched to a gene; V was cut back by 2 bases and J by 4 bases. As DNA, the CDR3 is TGCAGCGTTGAAAGGGCCGAGGGGAGCGGGGGTTACAATGAGCAGTTCTTC. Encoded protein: CSVERAEGSGGYNEQFF.

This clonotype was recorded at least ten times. The CDR3 nucleotides are TGCGCCAGCAGCCAAGATCTCGGGGGTGAGCAGTTCTTC. Amino acids: CASSQDLGGEQFF. This chain uses TRBV4-3 with TRBJ2-1, with D perhaps TRBD2 (6 bases). Germline CDR1 is LGHNA and CDR2 is YSLEER. The CDR3 is 13 amino acids. The germline V and J ends were trimmed by 0 bases and 9 bases, with 9 bases remaining between them.

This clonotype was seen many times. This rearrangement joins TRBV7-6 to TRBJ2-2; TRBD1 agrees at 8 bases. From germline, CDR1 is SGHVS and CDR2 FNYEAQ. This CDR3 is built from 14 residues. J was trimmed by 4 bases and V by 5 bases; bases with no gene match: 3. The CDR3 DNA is TGTGCCAGCAGCGATACAGGGGGCACCGGGGAGCTGTTTTTT. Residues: CASSDTGGTGELFF.

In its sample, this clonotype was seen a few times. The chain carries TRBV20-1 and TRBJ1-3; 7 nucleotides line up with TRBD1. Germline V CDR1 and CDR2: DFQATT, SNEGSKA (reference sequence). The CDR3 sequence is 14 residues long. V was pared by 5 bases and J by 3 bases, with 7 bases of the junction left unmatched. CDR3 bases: TGCAGTGCTCCCACCCGGGACAGTGGAAACACCATATATTTT. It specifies CSAPTRDSGNTIYF.

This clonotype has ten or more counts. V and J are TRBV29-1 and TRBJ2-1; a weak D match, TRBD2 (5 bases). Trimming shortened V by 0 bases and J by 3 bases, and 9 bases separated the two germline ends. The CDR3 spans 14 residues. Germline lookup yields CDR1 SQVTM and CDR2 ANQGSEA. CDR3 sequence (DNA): TGCAGCGTTGAAGAGCCTAGCAGCTACAATGAGCAGTTCTTC. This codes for CSVEEPSSYNEQFF.

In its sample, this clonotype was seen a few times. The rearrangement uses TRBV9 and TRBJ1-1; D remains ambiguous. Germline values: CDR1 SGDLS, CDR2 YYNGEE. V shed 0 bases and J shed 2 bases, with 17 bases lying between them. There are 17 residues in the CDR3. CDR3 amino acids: CASSVDVLAGRNTEAFF. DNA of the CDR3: TGTGCCAGCAGCGTAGACGTTTTGGCAGGCCGCAACACTGAAGCTTTCTTT.

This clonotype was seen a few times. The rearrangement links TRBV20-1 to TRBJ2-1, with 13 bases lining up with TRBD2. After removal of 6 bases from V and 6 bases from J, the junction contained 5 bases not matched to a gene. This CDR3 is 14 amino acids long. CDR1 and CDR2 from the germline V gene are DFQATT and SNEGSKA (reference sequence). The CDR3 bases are TGCAGTGCCGGAGGGACTAGCGGGGTCAATGAGCAGTTCTTC. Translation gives CSAGGTSGVNEQFF.